One T cell receptor beta chain is described in this entry. Its target is unknown. Produced via immunoSEQ multiplex PCR; TCRdb's table is partial and in-frame only. The table shows over 110,000 clones, with approximately 93% occurring only once. The data are from a study of T cell responses to AZD1222 COVID-19 vaccine. Findings of the study overall: There were repertoire samples only from the period after the peak T cell response.

CDR1 and CDR2 (germline): SGHAT, FQNNGV. Trimming removed 1 base at V and 9 bases at J, with 10 bases between. This CDR3 comprises 13 residues. Sequencing used peripheral blood, obtained after recovery from COVID-19. The sequence came from an adult who had recovered from COVID-19. The V call is TRBV11-2, the J call TRBJ1-3; D gene uncertain. For the CDR3, the DNA is TGTGCCAGCAGCTTAGGACTGATTTCCACCATATATTTT. Translation gives CASSLGLISTIYF.